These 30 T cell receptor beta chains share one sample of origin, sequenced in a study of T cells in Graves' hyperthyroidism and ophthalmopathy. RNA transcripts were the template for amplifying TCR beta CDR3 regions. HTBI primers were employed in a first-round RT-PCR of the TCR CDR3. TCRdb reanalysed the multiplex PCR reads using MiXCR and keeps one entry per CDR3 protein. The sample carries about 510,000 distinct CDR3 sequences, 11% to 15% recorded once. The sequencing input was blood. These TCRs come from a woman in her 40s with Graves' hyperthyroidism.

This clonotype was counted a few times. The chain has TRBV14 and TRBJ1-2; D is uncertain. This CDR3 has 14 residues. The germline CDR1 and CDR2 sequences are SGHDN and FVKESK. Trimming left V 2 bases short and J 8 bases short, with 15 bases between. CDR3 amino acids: CASSQMRGSRGYTF. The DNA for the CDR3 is TGTGCCAGCAGCCAAATGCGGGGAAGTAGGGGCTACACCTTC.

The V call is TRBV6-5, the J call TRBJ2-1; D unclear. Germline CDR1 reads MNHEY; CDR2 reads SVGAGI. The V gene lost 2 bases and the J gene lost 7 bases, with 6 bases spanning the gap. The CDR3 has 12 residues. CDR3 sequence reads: CASSYIGNEQFF. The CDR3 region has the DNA TGTGCCAGCAGTTACATTGGGAATGAGCAGTTCTTC.

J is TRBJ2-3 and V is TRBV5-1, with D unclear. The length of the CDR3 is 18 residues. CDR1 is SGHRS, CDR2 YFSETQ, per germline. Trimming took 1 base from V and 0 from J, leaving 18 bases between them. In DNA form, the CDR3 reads TGCGCCAGCAGCTTGTCCGTTCTGGGTACCACTAGCACAGATACGCAGTATTTT. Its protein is CASSLSVLGTTSTDTQYF.

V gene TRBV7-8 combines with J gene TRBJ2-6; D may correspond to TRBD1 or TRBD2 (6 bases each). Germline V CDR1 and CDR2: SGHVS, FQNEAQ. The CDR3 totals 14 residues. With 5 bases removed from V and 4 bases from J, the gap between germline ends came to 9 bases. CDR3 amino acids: CASSLGGGANVLTF. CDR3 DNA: TGTGCCAGCAGCCTAGGGGGGGGGGCCAACGTCCTGACTTTC.

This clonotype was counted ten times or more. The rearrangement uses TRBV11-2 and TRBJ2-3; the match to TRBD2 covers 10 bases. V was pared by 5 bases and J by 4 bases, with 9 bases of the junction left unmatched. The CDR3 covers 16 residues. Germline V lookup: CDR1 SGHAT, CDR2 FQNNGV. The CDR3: CASSTLAGVGADTQYF. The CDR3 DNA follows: TGTGCCAGCAGCACCCTAGCGGGAGTCGGCGCAGATACGCAGTATTTT. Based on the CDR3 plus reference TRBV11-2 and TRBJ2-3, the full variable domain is EAGVAQSPRYKIIEKRQSVAFWCNPISGHATLYWYQQILGQGPKLLIQFQNNGVVDDSQLPKDRFSAERLKGVDSTLKIQPAKLEDSAVYLCASSTLAGVGADTQYFGPGTRLTVL.

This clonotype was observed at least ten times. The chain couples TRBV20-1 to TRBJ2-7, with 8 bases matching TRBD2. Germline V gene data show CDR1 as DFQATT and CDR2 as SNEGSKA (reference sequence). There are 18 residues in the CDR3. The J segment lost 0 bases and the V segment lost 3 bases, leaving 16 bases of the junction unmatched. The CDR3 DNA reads TGCAGTGCTAGGATCGTGGGCGTCTGGCGGGAGGTCTCCTACGAGCAGTACTTC. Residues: CSARIVGVWREVSYEQYF.

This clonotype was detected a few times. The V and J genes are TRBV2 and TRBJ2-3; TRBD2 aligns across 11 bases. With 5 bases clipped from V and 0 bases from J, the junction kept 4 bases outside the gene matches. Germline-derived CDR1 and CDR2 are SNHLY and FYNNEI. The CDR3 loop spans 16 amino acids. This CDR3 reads CASSITSGRSTDTQYF. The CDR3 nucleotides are TGTGCCAGCAGTATTACTAGCGGGAGAAGCACAGATACGCAGTATTTT.

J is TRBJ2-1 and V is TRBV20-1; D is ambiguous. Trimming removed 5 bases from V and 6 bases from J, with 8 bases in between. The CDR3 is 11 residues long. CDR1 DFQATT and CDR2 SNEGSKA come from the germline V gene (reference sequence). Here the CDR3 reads CSAPPSNEQFF. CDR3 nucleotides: TGCAGTGCTCCTCCTAGCAATGAGCAGTTCTTC.

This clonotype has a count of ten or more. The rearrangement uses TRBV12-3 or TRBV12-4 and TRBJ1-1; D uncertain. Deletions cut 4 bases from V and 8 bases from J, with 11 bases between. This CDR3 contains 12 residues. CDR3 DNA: TGTGCCAGCAGTTCTGGGTTGACGGAAGCTTTCTTT. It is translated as CASSSGLTEAFF.

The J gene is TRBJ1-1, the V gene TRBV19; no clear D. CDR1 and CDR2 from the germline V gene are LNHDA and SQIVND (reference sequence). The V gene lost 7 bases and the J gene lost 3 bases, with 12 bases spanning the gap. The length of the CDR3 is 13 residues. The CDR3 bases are TGTGCCAGTACTCTCACTTGGGACACTGAAGCTTTCTTT. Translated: CASTLTWDTEAFF.

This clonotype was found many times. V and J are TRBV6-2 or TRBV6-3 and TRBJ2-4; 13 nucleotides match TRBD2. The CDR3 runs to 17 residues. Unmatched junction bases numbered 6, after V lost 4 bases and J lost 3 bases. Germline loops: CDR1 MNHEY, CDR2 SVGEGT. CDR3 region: CASSSAGTSGIKNIQYF. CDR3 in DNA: TGTGCCAGCAGTTCCGCCGGGACTAGCGGGATCAAAAACATTCAGTACTTC.

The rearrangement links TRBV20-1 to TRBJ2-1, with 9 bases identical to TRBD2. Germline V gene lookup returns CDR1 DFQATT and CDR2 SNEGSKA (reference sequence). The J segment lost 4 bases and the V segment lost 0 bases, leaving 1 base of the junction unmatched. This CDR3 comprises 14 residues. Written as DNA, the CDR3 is TGCAGTGCTAGAGAGACTAGCGGATACAATGAGCAGTTCTTC. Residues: CSARETSGYNEQFF.

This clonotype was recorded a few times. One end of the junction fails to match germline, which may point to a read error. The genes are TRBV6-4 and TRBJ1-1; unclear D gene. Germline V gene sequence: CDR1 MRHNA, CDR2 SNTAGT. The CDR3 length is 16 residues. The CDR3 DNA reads TGTGCCAGCAGTCCCGATCCTACAGCGATGAACACTGGAGCTTTCTTT. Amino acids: CASSPDPTAMNTGAFF.

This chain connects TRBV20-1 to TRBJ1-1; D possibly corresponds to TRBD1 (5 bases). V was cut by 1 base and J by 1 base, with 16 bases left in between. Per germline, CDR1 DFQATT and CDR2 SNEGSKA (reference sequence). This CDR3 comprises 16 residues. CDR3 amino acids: CSARGGPSRGNTEAFF. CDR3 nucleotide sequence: TGCAGTGCTAGAGGTGGTCCGTCGAGGGGGAACACTGAAGCTTTCTTT.

CDR3 nucleotides: TGTGCCAGCTGTTCGGACGGCACAGATACGCAGTATTTT. This gives the protein CASCSDGTDTQYF. The chain combines TRBV6-1 with TRBJ2-3; D is undetermined. The CDR3 spans 13 residues. Germline V gene lookup returns CDR1 MNHNS and CDR2 SASEGT. V lost 8 bases to trimming and J lost 1 base, with 10 bases between them.

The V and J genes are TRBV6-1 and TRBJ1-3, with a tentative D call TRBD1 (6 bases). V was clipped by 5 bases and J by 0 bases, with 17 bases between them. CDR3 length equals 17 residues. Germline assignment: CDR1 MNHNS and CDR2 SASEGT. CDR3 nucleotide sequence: TGTGCCAGCAGTCGGGCGGGGGGAGGGGGCTCTGGAAACACCATATATTTT. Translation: CASSRAGGGGSGNTIYF.

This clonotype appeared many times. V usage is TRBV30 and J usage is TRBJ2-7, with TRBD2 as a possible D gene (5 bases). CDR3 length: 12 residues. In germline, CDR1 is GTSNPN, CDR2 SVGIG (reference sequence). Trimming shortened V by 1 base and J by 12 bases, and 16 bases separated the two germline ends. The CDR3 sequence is CAWSDGILGMYF. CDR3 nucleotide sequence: TGTGCCTGGAGTGACGGGATCCTGGGCATGTACTTC.

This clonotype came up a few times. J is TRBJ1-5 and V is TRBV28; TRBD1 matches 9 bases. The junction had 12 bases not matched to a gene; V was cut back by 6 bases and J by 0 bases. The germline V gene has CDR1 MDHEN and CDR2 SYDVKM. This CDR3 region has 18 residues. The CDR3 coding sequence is TGTGCCAGCAGGTCACCGGGACAGGGCTTTTATAGCAATCAGCCCCAGCATTTT. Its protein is CASRSPGQGFYSNQPQHF.

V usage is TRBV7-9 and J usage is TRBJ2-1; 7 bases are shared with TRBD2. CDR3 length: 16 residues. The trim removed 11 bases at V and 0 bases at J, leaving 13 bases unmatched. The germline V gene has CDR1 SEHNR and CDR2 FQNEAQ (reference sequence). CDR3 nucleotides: TGTGCCGGGCGTCTTGAGCGGGACTTCTCCTACAATGAGCAGTTCTTC. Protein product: CAGRLERDFSYNEQFF.

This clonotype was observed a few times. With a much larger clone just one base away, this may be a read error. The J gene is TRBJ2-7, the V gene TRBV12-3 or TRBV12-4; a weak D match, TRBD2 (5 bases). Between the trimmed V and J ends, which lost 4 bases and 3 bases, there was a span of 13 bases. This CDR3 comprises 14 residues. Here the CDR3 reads CASSSSGIYYEQYF. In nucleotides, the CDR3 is TGTGCCAGCAGTTCATCGGGGATTTACTACGAGCAGTACTTC.

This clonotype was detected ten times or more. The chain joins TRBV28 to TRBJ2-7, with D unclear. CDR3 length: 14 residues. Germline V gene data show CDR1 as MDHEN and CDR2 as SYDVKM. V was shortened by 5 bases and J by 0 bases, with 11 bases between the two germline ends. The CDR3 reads CASSGFTVSYEQYF. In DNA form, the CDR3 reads TGTGCCAGCAGTGGATTTACGGTCTCCTACGAGCAGTACTTC. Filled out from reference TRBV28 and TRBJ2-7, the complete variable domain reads DVKVTQSSRYLVKRTGEKVFLECVQDMDHENMFWYRQDPGLGLRLIYFSYDVKMKEKGDIPEGYSVSREKKERFSLILESASTNQTSMYLCASSGFTVSYEQYFGPGTRLTVT.

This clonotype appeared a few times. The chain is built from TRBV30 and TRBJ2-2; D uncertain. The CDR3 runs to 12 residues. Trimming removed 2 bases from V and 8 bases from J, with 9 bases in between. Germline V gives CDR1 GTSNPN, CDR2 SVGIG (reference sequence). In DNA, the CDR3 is TGTGCCTGGAGTCTGCCCCTGGGGGAGCTGTTTTTT. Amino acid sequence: CAWSLPLGELFF. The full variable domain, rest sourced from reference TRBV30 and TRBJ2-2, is SQTIHQWPATLVQPVGSPLSLECTVEGTSNPNLYWYRQAAGRGLQLLFYSVGIGQISSEVPQNLSASRPQDRQFILSSKKLLLSDSGFYLCAWSLPLGELFFGEGSRLTVL.

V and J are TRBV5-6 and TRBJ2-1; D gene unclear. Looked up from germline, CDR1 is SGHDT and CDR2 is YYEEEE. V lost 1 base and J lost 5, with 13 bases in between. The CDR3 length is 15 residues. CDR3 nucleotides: TGTGCCAGCAGCTTGAAGTGGCAAGCCGACAATGAGCAGTTCTTC. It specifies CASSLKWQADNEQFF.

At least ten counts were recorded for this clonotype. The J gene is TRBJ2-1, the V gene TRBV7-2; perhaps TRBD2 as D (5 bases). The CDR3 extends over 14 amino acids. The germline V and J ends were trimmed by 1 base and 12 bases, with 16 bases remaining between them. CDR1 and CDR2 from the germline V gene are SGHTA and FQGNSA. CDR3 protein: CASSLGSGEWRQFF. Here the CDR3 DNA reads TGTGCCAGCAGCTTAGGATCCGGGGAATGGAGGCAGTTCTTC. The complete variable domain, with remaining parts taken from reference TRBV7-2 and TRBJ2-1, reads GAGVSQSPSNKVTEKGKDVELRCDPISGHTALYWYRQSLGQGLEFLIYFQGNSAPDKSGLPSDRFSAERTGGSVSTLTIQRTQQEDSAVYLCASSLGSGEWRQFFGPGTRLTVL.

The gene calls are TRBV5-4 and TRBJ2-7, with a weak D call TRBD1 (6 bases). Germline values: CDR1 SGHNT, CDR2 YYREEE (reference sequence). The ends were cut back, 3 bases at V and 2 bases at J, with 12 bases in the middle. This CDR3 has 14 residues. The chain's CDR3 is CASSSSEGAYEQYF. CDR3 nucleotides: TGTGCCAGCAGCTCGAGCGAGGGGGCCTACGAGCAGTACTTC.

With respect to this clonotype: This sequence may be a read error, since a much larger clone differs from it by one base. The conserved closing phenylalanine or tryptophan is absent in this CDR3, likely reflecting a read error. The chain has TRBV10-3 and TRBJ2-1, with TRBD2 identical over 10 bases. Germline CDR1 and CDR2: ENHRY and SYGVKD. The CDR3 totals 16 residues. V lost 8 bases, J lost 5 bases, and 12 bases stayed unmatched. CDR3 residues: CAIQATGLAQNNEQFL. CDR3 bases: TGTGCCATCCAAGCAACGGGACTAGCGCAGAACAATGAGCAGTTCCTC.

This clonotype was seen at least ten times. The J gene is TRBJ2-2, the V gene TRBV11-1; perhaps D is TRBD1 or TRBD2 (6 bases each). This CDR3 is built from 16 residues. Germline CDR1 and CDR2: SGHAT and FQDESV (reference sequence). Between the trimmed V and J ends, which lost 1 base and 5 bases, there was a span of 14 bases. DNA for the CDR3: TGTGCCAGCAGCTTAGGCGGGACACCCTTAACCGGGGAGCTGTTTTTT. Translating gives CASSLGGTPLTGELFF.

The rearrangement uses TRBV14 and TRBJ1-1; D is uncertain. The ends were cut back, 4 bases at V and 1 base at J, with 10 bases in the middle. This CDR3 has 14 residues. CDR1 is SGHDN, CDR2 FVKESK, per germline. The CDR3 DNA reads TGTGCCAGCAGCCGATACGCGCAGAACACTGAAGCTTTCTTT. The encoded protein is CASSRYAQNTEAFF. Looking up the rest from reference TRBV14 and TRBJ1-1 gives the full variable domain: EAGVTQFPSHSVIEKGQTVTLRCDPISGHDNLYWYRRVMGKEIKFLLHFVKESKQDESGMPNNRFLAERTGGTYSTLKVQPAELEDSGVYFCASSRYAQNTEAFFGQGTRLTVV.

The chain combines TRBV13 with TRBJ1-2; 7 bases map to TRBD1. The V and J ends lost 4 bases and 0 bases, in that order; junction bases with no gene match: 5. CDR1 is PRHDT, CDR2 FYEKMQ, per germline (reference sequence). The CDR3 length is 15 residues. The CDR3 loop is CASSSGTATNYGYTF. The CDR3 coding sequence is TGTGCCAGCAGCTCTGGGACAGCTACTAACTATGGCTACACCTTC.

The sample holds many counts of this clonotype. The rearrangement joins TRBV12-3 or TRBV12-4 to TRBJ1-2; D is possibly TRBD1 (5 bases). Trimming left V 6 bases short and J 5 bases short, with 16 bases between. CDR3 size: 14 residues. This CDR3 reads CASSPAGTTYGYTF. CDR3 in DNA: TGTGCCAGCAGCCCTGCCGGGACGACGTATGGCTACACCTTC.